These 32 T cell receptor beta chains originate from one sample sequenced in a study of blood T cell repertoires in COVID-19 (dated by TCRdb to about 2020). The library was made by the immunoSEQ multiplex PCR assay. TCRdb took over this immuneACCESS table, retaining in-frame rearrangements with V and J assigned. Such tables are incomplete; in checked studies, under half of the missing clones stem from an unresolved V gene, and the remainder is unexplained. The sample yields 100,000 to 150,000 clones; around 83% were counted once. The top ten clones comprise about 16% of the sample. The sequenced sample consisted of peripheral blood. These receptors originate from a woman aged 45-65 years with acute or convalescent COVID-19.

The rearrangement links TRBV6-5 to TRBJ2-7, with D possibly matching TRBD2 (5 bases). Trimming left V 2 bases short and J 1 base short, with 12 bases between. Germline V gene data show CDR1 as MNHEY and CDR2 as SVGAGI. This CDR3 has 15 amino acids. The CDR3 here is CASSYQGAGSYEQYF. The CDR3 coding sequence is TGTGCCAGCAGTTACCAAGGCGCGGGTTCCTACGAGCAGTACTTC.

This clone was observed once. V usage is TRBV23-1 and J usage is TRBJ1-2; 10 bases match TRBD1. TRBV23-1 is reported as an ORF; its role is uncertain. V gave up 3 bases and J gave up 4 bases; unmatched junction bases: 5. The CDR3 is 15 amino acids. CDR3 bases: TGCGCCAGCAGTCAGGGGACAGGGGTCGGCTATGGCTACACCTTC. This codes for CASSQGTGVGYGYTF.

The chain has TRBV5-1 and TRBJ2-1; tentative D call: TRBD1 (6 bases). Germline assignment: CDR1 SGHRS and CDR2 YFSETQ. V shed 1 base and J shed 7 bases, with 15 bases lying between them. The CDR3 is made up of 15 amino acids. The CDR3 region has the DNA TGCGCCAGCAGCTTGAACAGGGACCGGATAAATGAGCAGTTCTTC. Its translation: CASSLNRDRINEQFF.

V usage is TRBV21-1 and J usage is TRBJ1-3; the listed D gene, TRBD1, was not tested against the DNA. TRBV21-1 counts as a pseudogene. CDR3 length: 16 amino acids. The CDR3 region has the DNA TGTGCCAGCAGCAGCGGACAGTCTTCCTCTGGAAACACCATATATTTT. Its translation: CASSSGQSSSGNTIYF.

A few counts support this clone. The chain joins TRBV6-6 to TRBJ2-7; 7 bases fit TRBD1. CDR1 is MNHNY, CDR2 SVGAGI, per germline (reference sequence). V lost 2 bases, J lost 6 bases, and 4 bases stayed unmatched. The CDR3 is made up of 13 amino acids. CDR3 sequence (DNA): TGTGCCAGCAGTTACAAGGCAGGGGGCGAGCAGTACTTC. The encoded protein is CASSYKAGGEQYF.

The rearrangement links TRBV10-1 to TRBJ1-4, with no clear D. Per germline, CDR1 WNHNN and CDR2 SYGVQD (reference sequence). Trimming took off 3 bases at V and 1 base at J, with 6 bases between the two ends. The CDR3 is 14 residues long. The CDR3 region has the DNA TGCGCCAGCAGTGATCCCAGAACTAATGAAAAACTGTTTTTT. Amino acid sequence: CASSDPRTNEKLFF.

Only one count was recorded for this clone. The sample holds other DNA sequences that translate to the same CDR3. This rearrangement joins TRBV18 to TRBJ2-3, with a possible D match to TRBD1 (6 bases). Germline V CDR1 and CDR2: KGHSH, LQKENI. The CDR3 runs 15 residues. Trimming removed 2 bases from V and 1 base from J, with 10 bases in between. This CDR3 reads CASSPLSGGTDTQYF. The CDR3 DNA sequence: TGTGCCAGCTCACCATTATCAGGGGGCACAGATACGCAGTATTTT.

This rearrangement joins TRBV5-1 to TRBJ1-3; 11 nucleotides align to TRBD1. Germline assignment: CDR1 SGHRS and CDR2 YFSETQ. The CDR3 sequence is 15 residues long. V lost 4 bases, J lost 2 bases, and 2 bases stayed unmatched. For the CDR3, the DNA is TGCGCCAGCAGCGGACAGGGGGCGGCTGGAAACACCATATATTTT. Translated: CASSGQGAAGNTIYF.

This chain joins TRBV6-5 and TRBJ1-1; D is unresolved. V was cut by 6 bases and J by 0 bases, with 14 bases left in between. Per germline, CDR1 MNHEY and CDR2 SVGAGI. The CDR3 contains 15 residues. CDR3 sequence: CASSLYREMNTEAFF. In DNA, the CDR3 is TGTGCCAGCAGCCTGTATCGGGAGATGAACACTGAAGCTTTCTTT.

The rearrangement joins TRBV6-1 to TRBJ2-1; 11 positions agree with TRBD2. Trimming cost V 4 bases and J 7 bases; bases outside gene matches: 9. Germline V gives CDR1 MNHNS, CDR2 SASEGT. This CDR3 comprises 16 residues. This CDR3 is CASSAPIAGGPNEQFF. The DNA of the CDR3 is TGTGCCAGCAGTGCCCCCATAGCGGGGGGGCCAAATGAGCAGTTCTTC.

The chain couples TRBV28 to TRBJ2-7; the D is unclear. The CDR3 is 11 residues long. The ends were cut back, 10 bases at V and 5 bases at J, with 12 bases in the middle. The germline V gene encodes CDR1 MDHEN and CDR2 SYDVKM. Here the CDR3 reads CATYEAHEQYF. The CDR3 nucleotides are TGTGCCACCTACGAGGCTCACGAGCAGTACTTC. The entire variable domain, with the rest obtained from reference TRBV28 and TRBJ2-7, is as follows: DVKVTQSSRYLVKRTGEKVFLECVQDMDHENMFWYRQDPGLGLRLIYFSYDVKMKEKGDIPEGYSVSREKKERFSLILESASTNQTSMYLCATYEAHEQYFGPGTRLTVT.

This rearrangement joins TRBV14 to TRBJ1-6, with 8 bases that match TRBD1. V trimming: 2 bases; J trimming: 7 bases; junction bases outside the gene matches: 1. There are 14 residues in the CDR3. Germline assignment: CDR1 SGHDN and CDR2 FVKESK. The CDR3 loop reads CASSQTGGNSPLHF. The CDR3 DNA sequence: TGTGCCAGCAGCCAAACAGGGGGGAATTCACCCCTCCACTTT.

This clone was picked up one time. The chain joins TRBV10-2 to TRBJ2-7; D might be TRBD2 (6 bases). Germline V gene lookup returns CDR1 WSHSY and CDR2 SAAADI. V was cut by 0 bases and J by 5 bases, with 17 bases left in between. The CDR3 has 16 residues. CDR3 nucleotides: TGCGCCAGCAGTGAGTCTTCGGGGGTCCTTTCCAACGAGCAGTACTTC. Protein sequence: CASSESSGVLSNEQYF.

The chain combines TRBV13 with TRBJ2-3; 8 nucleotides match TRBD2. The germline gives CDR1 PRHDT, CDR2 FYEKMQ (reference sequence). The CDR3 length is 17 residues. Trimming cost V 5 bases and J 3 bases; bases outside gene matches: 13. In DNA, the CDR3 is TGTGCCAGCAGCCCCGATGAGGGCGGGGGGAGGACAGATACGCAGTATTTT. Translating gives CASSPDEGGGRTDTQYF. The full variable domain, rest sourced from reference TRBV13 and TRBJ2-3, is AAGVIQSPRHLIKEKRETATLKCYPIPRHDTVYWYQQGPGQDPQFLISFYEKMQSDKGSIPDRFSAQQFSDYHSELNMSSLELGDSALYFCASSPDEGGGRTDTQYFGPGTRLTVL.

This clone was observed once. The chain recombines TRBV10-3 with TRBJ1-5; 9 nucleotides match TRBD1. V shed 3 bases, J shed 8 bases, and the junction held 5 bases outside the gene matches. The CDR3 runs to 14 residues. Germline V gives CDR1 ENHRY, CDR2 SYGVKD. The CDR3 loop is CAISDRQGDKPQHF. The CDR3 region has the DNA TGTGCCATCAGTGATCGACAGGGGGATAAGCCCCAGCATTTT.

The chain uses TRBV19 and TRBJ2-3; the match to TRBD2 covers 15 bases. Germline V CDR1 and CDR2: LNHDA, SQIVND (reference sequence). V was clipped by 3 bases and J by 6 bases; unmatched bases: 10. The CDR3 is made up of 18 amino acids. DNA of the CDR3: TGTGCCAGTAGTATTAGGACTAGCGGGGGGGGTACCCGGGATACGCAGTATTTT. Protein sequence: CASSIRTSGGGTRDTQYF.

This clone came up a few times. The gene calls are TRBV4-2 and TRBJ1-1; D is perhaps TRBD1 (5 bases). The germline gives CDR1 LGHNA, CDR2 YNFKEQ. This CDR3 has 13 amino acids. The V end lost 6 bases, the J end lost 1 base, and 9 bases lay between the germline ends. The CDR3 reads CASSLTANTEAFF. The CDR3 DNA follows: TGTGCCAGCAGTTTGACAGCGAACACTGAAGCTTTCTTT.

V gene TRBV5-1 combines with J gene TRBJ1-6, with 7 bases matching TRBD1. CDR3 length equals 15 residues. Trimming took 0 bases from V and 6 from J; bases not matched to a gene: 3. In germline, CDR1 is SGHRS, CDR2 YFSETQ. The CDR3 region has the DNA TGCGCCAGCAGCTTGGAGGGGGCAGGTAATTCACCCCTCCACTTT. This encodes CASSLEGAGNSPLHF.

This rearrangement joins TRBV25-1 to TRBJ1-2; D remains unclear. Between the trimmed V and J ends, which lost 1 base and 6 bases, there was a span of 9 bases. The CDR3 length is 13 residues. CDR1 MGHDK and CDR2 SYGVNS come from the germline V gene. The CDR3 DNA is TGTGCCAGCAGTGAATGGGCAGATCATGGCTACACCTTC. Translated: CASSEWADHGYTF.

The rearrangement uses TRBV6-5 and TRBJ1-5, with a weak D call TRBD1 (5 bases). This CDR3 region has 14 residues. The V and J ends lost 6 bases and 3 bases respectively, with 12 bases between them. Per the germline V gene, CDR1 is MNHEY and CDR2 is SVGAGI. The CDR3 DNA reads as TGTGCCAGCAGCCCGGACATTAACAATCAGCCCCAGCATTTT. It codes for CASSPDINNQPQHF.

V gene TRBV5-1 combines with J gene TRBJ1-1; 9 bases agree with TRBD1. CDR1 is SGHRS and CDR2 is YFSETQ in the germline V gene. The trim removed 0 bases at V and 5 bases at J, leaving 8 bases unmatched. The CDR3 totals 16 residues. CDR3 loop: CASSLAQDRGRTEAFF. The CDR3 bases are TGCGCCAGCAGCTTGGCGCAGGACAGGGGTAGGACTGAAGCTTTCTTT.

DNA of the CDR3: TGTGCCAGCAGCCAAGGGGCCTTCTATGGCTACACCTTC. Encoded protein: CASSQGAFYGYTF. The chain employs TRBV3-1 (or the pseudogene TRBV3-2) and TRBJ1-2; D uncertain. CDR3 length: 13 amino acids. CDR1 and CDR2 from the germline V gene are LGHDT and YNNKEL (reference sequence). Trimming pared 1 base from V and 4 bases from J, leaving 7 bases between.

This chain links TRBV9 with TRBJ2-2; 7 nucleotides align to TRBD2. This CDR3 contains 15 residues. The germline V gene encodes CDR1 SGDLS and CDR2 YYNGEE. The junction had 9 bases not matched to a gene; V was cut back by 4 bases and J by 6 bases. CDR3 sequence: CASSPTSPGSGELFF. The CDR3 nucleotides are TGTGCCAGCAGCCCGACTAGCCCGGGATCCGGGGAGCTGTTTTTT.

The V and J genes are TRBV19 and TRBJ2-2; weak D call: TRBD1 (6 bases). The CDR3 extends over 14 amino acids. Germline-derived CDR1 and CDR2 are LNHDA and SQIVND (reference sequence). Trimming took 6 bases from V and 1 from J, leaving 9 bases between them. CDR3: CASRDRLNTGELFF. CDR3 in DNA: TGTGCCAGTAGAGACAGGTTGAACACCGGGGAGCTGTTTTTT.

V gene TRBV6-5 combines with J gene TRBJ1-1; D may be TRBD1 (6 bases). The V gene's germline CDR1 is MNHEY and CDR2 SVGAGI. The V and J ends lost 5 bases and 4 bases respectively, with 14 bases between them. The CDR3 has 14 residues. The CDR3 loop is CASSTTRGVTEAFF. CDR3 nucleotides: TGTGCCAGCAGTACCACCAGGGGAGTCACTGAAGCTTTCTTT.

The rearrangement links TRBV5-5 to TRBJ1-1, with a tentative D call TRBD1 (5 bases). CDR1 and CDR2 (germline): SGHKS, YYEKEE (reference sequence). Trimming left V 0 bases short and J 4 bases short, with 13 bases between. The CDR3 extends over 15 amino acids. DNA of the CDR3: TGTGCCAGCAGCTTGGCCGGGGGGAGCAGCACTGAAGCTTTCTTT. Its translation is CASSLAGGSSTEAFF.

The chain uses TRBV5-8 and TRBJ1-5; TRBD1 matches 9 bases. Germline V gene data show CDR1 as SGHTS and CDR2 as YDEGEE. The CDR3 sequence is 15 residues long. Trimming cost V 3 bases and J 3 bases; bases outside gene matches: 4. The CDR3 coding sequence is TGTGCCAGCAGCTCAGGGGACAGGGCCAATCAGCCCCAGCATTTT. Amino acid sequence: CASSSGDRANQPQHF.

With regard to this clone: Other DNA sequences from this sample encode an identical CDR3 as well. The CDR3 nucleotides are TGCGCCAGCAGCCTCCTGGGGGGTCAGCCCCAGCATTTT. Its protein is CASSLLGGQPQHF. The genes are TRBV5-1 and TRBJ1-5, with D perhaps TRBD1 (5 bases). CDR1 is SGHRS, CDR2 YFSETQ, per germline. The CDR3 spans 13 residues. Trimming removed 4 bases from V and 6 bases from J, with 11 bases in between.

The V and J genes are TRBV19 and TRBJ1-2, with 7 bases lining up with TRBD1. Germline lookup yields CDR1 LNHDA and CDR2 SQIVND (reference sequence). With 6 bases clipped from V and 1 base from J, the junction kept 5 bases outside the gene matches. The CDR3 is made up of 14 amino acids. CDR3 residues: CASRGTDDNYGYTF. The CDR3, as DNA: TGTGCCAGTAGAGGGACAGACGATAACTATGGCTACACCTTC.

This chain links TRBV19 with TRBJ2-7; 8 bases map to TRBD2. The germline V gene has CDR1 LNHDA and CDR2 SQIVND (reference sequence). Trimming at V came to 0 bases and at J to 6 bases, leaving 13 bases not matched to a gene. CDR3 length equals 17 residues. In nucleotides, the CDR3 is TGTGCCAGTAGTATAGATACCGGCGGGGGGACCCTTAGCGAGCAGTACTTC. It encodes CASSIDTGGGTLSEQYF.

This sequence joins TRBV9 and TRBJ1-2; 10 bases map to TRBD1. V shed 4 bases, J shed 0 bases, and the junction held 6 bases outside the gene matches. The germline V gene encodes CDR1 SGDLS and CDR2 YYNGEE. CDR3 length: 16 amino acids. The CDR3 DNA reads TGTGCCAGCAGCCCCATGACAGGGGGCTCTAACTATGGCTACACCTTC. It encodes CASSPMTGGSNYGYTF.

The rearrangement uses TRBV11-2 and TRBJ1-3, with D unclear. From germline, CDR1 is SGHAT and CDR2 FQNNGV. This CDR3 has 16 residues. V shed 2 bases and J shed 0 bases, with 11 bases lying between them. The CDR3 region has the DNA TGTGCCAGCAGCTTAAGGAGGGTCTTCTCTGGAAACACCATATATTTT. This encodes CASSLRRVFSGNTIYF.